Presented here are 26 T cell receptor beta chains from one specimen sequenced in a study of breast tumors, draining lymph nodes, adjacent tissues. TCRdb analysed the multiplex PCR reads with MiXCR anew, one entry per CDR3 protein. The sample includes approximately 210,000 distinct CDR3 sequences, about 30% of them seen just once. Breast cancer patients provided tissue from their axillary draining lymph nodes. The sample was axillary lymph node tissue. These receptors originate from a female donor with breast cancer. Some clones in this sample may be carry-over from other donors' samples.

The chain joins TRBV2 to TRBJ1-3; D gene uncertain. Trimming took 5 bases from V and 7 from J, leaving 12 bases between them. The CDR3 consists of 13 residues. Germline values: CDR1 SNHLY, CDR2 FYNNEI. The CDR3 region has the DNA TGTGCCAGCAGTAGGACTAGCGCCAACACCATATATTTT. Amino acids: CASSRTSANTIYF.

This clonotype was recorded at least ten times. The chain has TRBV12-3 or TRBV12-4 and TRBJ2-5; 7 bases are shared with TRBD2. There are 13 residues in the CDR3. With 4 bases clipped from V and 4 bases from J, the junction kept 3 bases outside the gene matches. The CDR3 DNA follows: TGTGCCAGCAGTTGGGGCGGGAGAGAGACCCAGTACTTC. Protein product: CASSWGGRETQYF.

In this sample, this clonotype turned up a few times. The V call is TRBV7-2, the J call TRBJ1-1, with 7 positions matching TRBD1. V lost 4 bases and J lost 6; bases outside the gene matches: 2. CDR1 and CDR2 (germline): SGHTA, FQGNSA. The CDR3 extends over 12 amino acids. CDR3 in DNA: TGTGCCAGCAGCTCCGACAGGGCTGAAGCTTTCTTT. Encoded protein: CASSSDRAEAFF. The full variable domain, completed using reference TRBV7-2 and TRBJ1-1, is GAGVSQSPSNKVTEKGKDVELRCDPISGHTALYWYRQSLGQGLEFLIYFQGNSAPDKSGLPSDRFSAERTGGSVSTLTIQRTQQEDSAVYLCASSSDRAEAFFGQGTRLTVV.

The chain is built from TRBV2 and TRBJ1-4; D perhaps matches TRBD1 (5 bases). The CDR3 runs 15 residues. Germline values: CDR1 SNHLY, CDR2 FYNNEI. The germline V and J ends were trimmed by 4 bases and 4 bases, with 13 bases remaining between them. CDR3 coding DNA: TGTGCCAGCAGTGTGGCCCGGGGGGATAATGAAAAACTGTTTTTT. Translating gives CASSVARGDNEKLFF.

Remarks on this clonotype: A read error may produce the germline difference seen at one junction end. The V and J genes are TRBV7-9 and TRBJ1-6, with D perhaps matching TRBD1 (6 bases). Germline V CDR1 and CDR2: SEHNR, FQNEAQ (reference sequence). CDR3 length: 14 residues. The CDR3 coding sequence is TGTGCCAGCAGCCCCGGGACAAATAATTCCCCCCTCCACTTT. Protein sequence: CASSPGTNNSPLHF.

The J gene is TRBJ1-2, the V gene TRBV5-4; a weak D match, TRBD1 (6 bases). V shed 4 bases and J shed 6 bases, with 13 bases lying between them. Germline values: CDR1 SGHNT, CDR2 YYREEE (reference sequence). There are 13 residues in the CDR3. The DNA for the CDR3 is TGTGCCAGCAGCGCGGGACAACGGGATGGCTACACCTTC. Its translation is CASSAGQRDGYTF.

This clonotype was observed at least ten times. The chain uses TRBV6-1 and TRBJ1-6; no clear D gene. The CDR3 extends over 13 amino acids. Germline-derived CDR1 and CDR2 are MNHNS and SASEGT. V lost 1 base to trimming and J lost 11 bases, with 9 bases between them. CDR3 region: CASSEVRVAPLHF. CDR3 nucleotides: TGTGCCAGCAGTGAAGTCCGGGTTGCACCCCTCCACTTT.

This clonotype was recorded at least ten times. The rearrangement uses TRBV10-3 and TRBJ1-4, with a tentative D call TRBD1 (5 bases). Trimming shortened V by 0 bases and J by 11 bases, and 16 bases separated the two germline ends. The CDR3 extends over 15 amino acids. CDR1 and CDR2 (germline): ENHRY, SYGVKD. The DNA for the CDR3 is TGTGCCATCAGTGAGTCGATTCTCCAGGGAGGGAAACTGTTTTTT. Translating it yields CAISESILQGGKLFF.

About this clonotype itself: A junction end diverges from the germline sequence, so it may reflect a read error. The rearrangement joins TRBV7-2 to TRBJ1-3; no definite D call. This CDR3 contains 13 residues. Germline V gives CDR1 SGHTA, CDR2 FQGNSA. In DNA form, the CDR3 reads TGTGCCAGCAGCTCCCTCGCGGGGAACAGCATATATTTT. Translated, it gives CASSSLAGNSIYF.

This clonotype was seen a single time. The chain has TRBV7-6 and TRBJ1-5; 9 nucleotides align to TRBD1. Germline V CDR1 and CDR2: SGHVS, FNYEAQ. The CDR3 is 15 amino acids. The junction had 4 bases not matched to a gene; V was cut back by 1 base and J by 6 bases. The CDR3 sequence is CASSLGTGAAQPQHF. The DNA of the CDR3 is TGTGCCAGCAGCTTAGGGACAGGGGCGGCTCAGCCCCAGCATTTT.

The V and J genes are TRBV20-1 and TRBJ2-7; D is ambiguous. The CDR3 has 14 residues. V lost 3 bases and J 7 bases, leaving 19 bases between the germline ends. Germline V gives CDR1 DFQATT, CDR2 SNEGSKA (reference sequence). DNA of the CDR3: TGCAGTGCTAGGGTCGCAGGATCTTACAATGAGCAGTACTTC. Protein sequence: CSARVAGSYNEQYF.

This clonotype was picked up many times. Here the CDR3 DNA reads TGTGCCAGCAGCTTGGCCTTCGGGACCGGGGAGCTGTTTTTT. Translation gives CASSLAFGTGELFF. This chain joins TRBV5-8 and TRBJ2-2; no clear D. Germline V gene lookup returns CDR1 SGHTS and CDR2 YDEGEE. The V and J ends lost 0 bases and 5 bases respectively, with 8 bases between them. The CDR3 covers 14 residues. The variable domain in full, completed from reference TRBV5-8 and TRBJ2-2, reads EAGVTQSPTHLIKTRGQQATLRCSPISGHTSVYWYQQALGLGLQFLLWYDEGEERNRGNFPPRFSGRQFPNYSSELNVNALELEDSALYLCASSLAFGTGELFFGEGSRLTVL.

In regard to this clonotype: The CDR3 does not close with the conserved phenylalanine or tryptophan, likely indicating a read error. This chain connects TRBV19 to TRBJ2-5; 8 bases are a match to TRBD2. The length of the CDR3 is 16 residues. J lost 5 bases, V lost 4 bases, and 12 bases had no gene match. Germline V CDR1 and CDR2: LNHDA, SQIVND (reference sequence). The CDR3 protein is CASSNGSGSNRETQYS. As DNA, the CDR3 is TGTGCCAGTAGTAATGGAAGCGGGAGTAACAGGGAGACCCAGTACTCC.

This clonotype occurred many times. V is TRBV7-2 and J is TRBJ2-5; D is undetermined. The germline V gene encodes CDR1 SGHTA and CDR2 FQGNSA. This CDR3 contains 13 residues. V was shortened by 2 bases and J by 2 bases, with 6 bases between the two germline ends. The CDR3 is CASSLWAQETQYF. The CDR3 DNA reads as TGTGCCAGCAGCTTATGGGCTCAAGAGACCCAGTACTTC.

There are a few counts of this clonotype. The rearrangement joins TRBV5-8 to TRBJ2-7; 16 nucleotides line up with TRBD2. CDR3 size: 17 residues. Germline V CDR1 and CDR2: SGHTS, YDEGEE. V dropped 3 bases and J dropped 6; count of bases not matched to a gene: 9. CDR3 nucleotides: TGTGCCAGCAGCTGGGGACTAGCGGGAGGGCGAGGTGTCGAGCAGTACTTC. Translation gives CASSWGLAGGRGVEQYF.

The J gene is TRBJ1-5, the V gene TRBV20-1; no reliable D call. Germline loops: CDR1 DFQATT, CDR2 SNEGSKA (reference sequence). The V and J ends lost 5 bases and 7 bases respectively, with 12 bases between them. The CDR3 runs 12 residues. The CDR3 DNA follows: TGCAGTGCTGCCGGCCCGGGACAGCCCCAGCATTTT. This encodes CSAAGPGQPQHF.

The sample holds many counts of this clonotype. It may be a read error: a sequence one base away is much more abundant. The chain uses TRBV20-1 and TRBJ1-6, with a tentative D call TRBD1 (5 bases). Germline CDR1 reads DFQATT; CDR2 reads SNEGSKA (reference sequence). This CDR3 has 16 residues. CDR3 residues: CSARGEGASSNSPLHF. Here the CDR3 DNA reads TGCAGTGCTAGAGGCGAAGGGGCATCCTCTAATTCACCCCTCCACTTT.

As to this clonotype: Since a much larger clone is just one base distant, this may be a read error. This CDR3 fails to terminate in the conserved phenylalanine or tryptophan, so it likely reflects a read error. The gene calls are TRBV19 and TRBJ2-4, with 7 bases aligning to TRBD1. Germline V lookup: CDR1 LNHDA, CDR2 SQIVND (reference sequence). The CDR3 contains 16 residues. V lost 3 bases, J lost 6 bases, and 11 bases stayed unmatched. The CDR3 protein is CASSIPGTALPNIQYL. CDR3 DNA: TGTGCCAGTAGTATTCCCGGGACAGCGCTCCCAAACATTCAGTACCTC.

This chain uses TRBV20-1 with TRBJ1-6, with D perhaps matching TRBD1 (5 bases). V shed 0 bases and J shed 1 base, with 10 bases lying between them. The CDR3 has 16 amino acids. CDR1 is DFQATT and CDR2 is SNEGSKA in the germline V gene (reference sequence). CDR3 region: CSARDQGRSYNSPLHF. Written as DNA, the CDR3 is TGCAGTGCTAGAGATCAGGGAAGGTCCTATAATTCACCCCTCCACTTT.

The chain uses TRBV7-9 and TRBJ1-1; D is unresolved. This CDR3 is built from 14 residues. Trimming left V 6 bases short and J 7 bases short, with 18 bases between. Germline V gene sequence: CDR1 SEHNR, CDR2 FQNEAQ (reference sequence). The CDR3 region has the DNA TGTGCCAGCAGGTCGGGTCAGGAGCCACTTGAAGCTTTCTTT. It specifies CASRSGQEPLEAFF.

The sample holds many counts of this clonotype. This CDR3 reads CASRPGRGAYEQYF. The CDR3 DNA reads TGTGCCAGCAGACCGGGGAGAGGGGCCTACGAGCAGTACTTC. This chain connects TRBV6-1 to TRBJ2-7; D may be TRBD1 or TRBD2 (5 bases each). The V end lost 6 bases, the J end lost 2 bases, and 14 bases lay between the germline ends. Per germline, CDR1 MNHNS and CDR2 SASEGT. The CDR3 is 14 amino acids.

CDR3 residues: CASSRTLTGNTGELFF. In DNA, the CDR3 is TGTGCCAGCTCACGAACACTAACAGGGAACACCGGGGAGCTGTTTTTT. The V gene is TRBV18, the J gene TRBJ2-2; maybe TRBD1 (5 bases). Deletions cut 4 bases from V and 1 base from J, with 13 bases between. The CDR3 has 16 residues. Germline CDR1 reads KGHSH; CDR2 reads LQKENI. The variable domain in full, completed from reference TRBV18 and TRBJ2-2, reads NAGVMQNPRHLVRRRGQEARLRCSPMKGHSHVYWYRQLPEEGLKFMVYLQKENIIDESGMPKERFSAEFPKEGPSILRIQQVVRGDSAAYFCASSRTLTGNTGELFFGEGSRLTVL.

For this clonotype: It may be a read error: a sequence one base away is much more abundant. The V and J genes are TRBV20-1 and TRBJ2-7, with no clear D. The CDR3 spans 14 residues. From germline, CDR1 is DFQATT and CDR2 SNEGSKA (reference sequence). The V gene lost 0 bases and the J gene lost 6 bases, with 15 bases spanning the gap. DNA of the CDR3: TGCAGTGCTAGAGATAGGGAAGGAGTTTCCGAGCAGTACTTC. As protein: CSARDREGVSEQYF.

This clonotype was seen repeatedly, ten times or more. Sequence at one end of the junction differs from germline and may be a read error. The CDR3 sequence: CAGSYSGERGGYTF. The CDR3 nucleotides read TGCGCCGGCAGCTACTCAGGGGAGCGCGGTGGCTACACCTTC. This rearrangement joins TRBV5-1 to TRBJ1-2; D might be TRBD1 (6 bases). Per the germline V gene, CDR1 is SGHRS and CDR2 is YFSETQ. The CDR3 extends over 14 amino acids.

This clonotype was observed many times. The chain couples TRBV29-1 to TRBJ2-3; tentative D call: TRBD1 (6 bases). The V end lost 6 bases, the J end lost 1 base, and 14 bases lay between the germline ends. The V gene's germline CDR1 is SQVTM and CDR2 ANQGSEA. The CDR3 is made up of 14 amino acids. Here the CDR3 reads CSVRPGHRTDTQYF. CDR3 coding DNA: TGCAGCGTACGACCGGGACACCGCACAGATACGCAGTATTTT.

This clonotype came up many times. This chain links TRBV20-1 with TRBJ1-1; 8 nucleotides line up with TRBD1. The germline V gene has CDR1 DFQATT and CDR2 SNEGSKA (reference sequence). Trimming took 5 bases from V and 6 from J; bases not matched to a gene: 8. This CDR3 region has 13 residues. The CDR3 nucleotides are TGCAGTGCTCGCTGGACAGGGCTTCCTGAAGCTTTCTTT. Translating it yields CSARWTGLPEAFF.